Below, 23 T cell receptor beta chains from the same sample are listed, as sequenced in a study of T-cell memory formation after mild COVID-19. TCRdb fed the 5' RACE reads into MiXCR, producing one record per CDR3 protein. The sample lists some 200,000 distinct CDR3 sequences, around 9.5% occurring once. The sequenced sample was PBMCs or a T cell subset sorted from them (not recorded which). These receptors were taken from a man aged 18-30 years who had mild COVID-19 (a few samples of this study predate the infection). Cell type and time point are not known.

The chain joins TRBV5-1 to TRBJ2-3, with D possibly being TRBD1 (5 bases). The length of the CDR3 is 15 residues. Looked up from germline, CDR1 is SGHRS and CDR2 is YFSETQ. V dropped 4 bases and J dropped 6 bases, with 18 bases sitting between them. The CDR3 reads CASSLLQGFMDTQYF. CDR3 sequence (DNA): TGCGCCAGCAGCCTCCTTCAGGGTTTCATGGATACGCAGTATTTT.

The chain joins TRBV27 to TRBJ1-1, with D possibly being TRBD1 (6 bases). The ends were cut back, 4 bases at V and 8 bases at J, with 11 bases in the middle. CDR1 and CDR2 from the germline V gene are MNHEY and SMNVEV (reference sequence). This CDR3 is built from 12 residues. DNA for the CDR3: TGTGCCAGCAGTTCCGGACAGCTCGAAGCTTTCTTT. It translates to CASSSGQLEAFF.

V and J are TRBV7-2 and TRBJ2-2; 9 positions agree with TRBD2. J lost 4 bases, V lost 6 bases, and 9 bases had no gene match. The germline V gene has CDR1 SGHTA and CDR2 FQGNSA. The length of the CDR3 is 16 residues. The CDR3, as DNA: TGTGCCAGCAGATTCGCGGGGGGGGGAGGCACCGGGGAGCTGTTTTTT. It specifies CASRFAGGGGTGELFF.

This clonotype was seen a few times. In DNA form, the CDR3 reads TGTGCCAGCGGAACCTCAGGGTTATTTGGTACTGAAGCTTTCTTT. Its translation: CASGTSGLFGTEAFF. This sequence joins TRBV6-2 or TRBV6-3 and TRBJ1-1, with D maybe TRBD1 (5 bases). V lost 8 bases, J lost 5 bases, and 21 bases lay in between. The CDR3 has 15 residues. Germline CDR1 MNHEY, CDR2 SVGEGT.

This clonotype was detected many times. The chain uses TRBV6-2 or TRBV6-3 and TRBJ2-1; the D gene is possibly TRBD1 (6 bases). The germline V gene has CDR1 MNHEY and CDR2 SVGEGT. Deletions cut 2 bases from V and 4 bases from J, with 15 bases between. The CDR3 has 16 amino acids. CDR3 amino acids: CASSYPARTVYNEQFF. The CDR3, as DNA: TGTGCCAGCAGTTACCCCGCCCGGACAGTATACAATGAGCAGTTCTTC.

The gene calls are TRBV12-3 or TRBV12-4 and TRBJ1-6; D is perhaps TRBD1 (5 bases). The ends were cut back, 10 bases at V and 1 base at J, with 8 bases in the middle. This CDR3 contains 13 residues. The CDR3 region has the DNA TGTGCCATCAAGGGGTCCTATAATTCACCCCTCCACTTT. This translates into CAIKGSYNSPLHF.

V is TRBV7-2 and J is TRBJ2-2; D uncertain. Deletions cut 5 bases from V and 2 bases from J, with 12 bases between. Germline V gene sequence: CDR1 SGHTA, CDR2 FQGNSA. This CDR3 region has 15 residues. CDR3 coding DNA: TGTGCCAGCAGCCAGAGGAGCGCTAACACCGGGGAGCTGTTTTTT. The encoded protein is CASSQRSANTGELFF.

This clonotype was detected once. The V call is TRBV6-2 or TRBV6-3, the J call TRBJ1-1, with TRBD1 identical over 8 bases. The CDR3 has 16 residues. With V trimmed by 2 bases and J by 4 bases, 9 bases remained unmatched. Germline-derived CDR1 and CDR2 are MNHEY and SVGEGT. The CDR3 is CASSYRSGRGRTEAFF. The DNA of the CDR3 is TGTGCCAGCAGTTACCGTTCGGGCAGGGGGCGCACTGAAGCTTTCTTT.

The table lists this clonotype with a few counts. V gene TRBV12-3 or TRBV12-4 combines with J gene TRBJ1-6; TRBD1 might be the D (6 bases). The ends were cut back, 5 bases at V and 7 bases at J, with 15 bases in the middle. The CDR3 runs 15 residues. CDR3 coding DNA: TGTGCCAGCAGTGGCAGGGGTCGGGAGAATTCACCCCTCCACTTT. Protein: CASSGRGRENSPLHF.

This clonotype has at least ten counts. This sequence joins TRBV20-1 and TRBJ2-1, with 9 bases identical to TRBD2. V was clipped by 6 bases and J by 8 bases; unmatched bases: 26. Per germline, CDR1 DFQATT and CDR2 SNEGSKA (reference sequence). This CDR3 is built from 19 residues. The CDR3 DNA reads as TGCAGTGCACCCCCCTCATCAATGCGGGGGGGCCTCCCCCGCGATGAGCAGTTCTTC. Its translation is CSAPPSSMRGGLPRDEQFF.

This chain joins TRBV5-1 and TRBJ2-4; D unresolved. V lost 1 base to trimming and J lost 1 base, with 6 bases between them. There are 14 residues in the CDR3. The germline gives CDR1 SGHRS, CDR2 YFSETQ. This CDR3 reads CASSLSLAKNIQYF. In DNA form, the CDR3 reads TGCGCCAGCAGCTTGTCCCTTGCCAAAAACATTCAGTACTTC.

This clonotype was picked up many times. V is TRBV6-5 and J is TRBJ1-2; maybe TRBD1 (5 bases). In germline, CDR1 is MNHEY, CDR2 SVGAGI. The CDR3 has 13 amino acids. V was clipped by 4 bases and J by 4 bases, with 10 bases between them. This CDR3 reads CASSLPGGYGYTF. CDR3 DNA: TGTGCCAGCAGTTTGCCGGGGGGCTATGGCTACACCTTC.

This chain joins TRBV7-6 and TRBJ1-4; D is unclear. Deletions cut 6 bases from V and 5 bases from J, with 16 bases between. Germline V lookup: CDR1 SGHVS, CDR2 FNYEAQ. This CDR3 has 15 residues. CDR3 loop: CASSFRGQSNEKLFF. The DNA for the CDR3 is TGTGCCAGCAGTTTCCGGGGTCAATCGAATGAAAAACTGTTTTTT.

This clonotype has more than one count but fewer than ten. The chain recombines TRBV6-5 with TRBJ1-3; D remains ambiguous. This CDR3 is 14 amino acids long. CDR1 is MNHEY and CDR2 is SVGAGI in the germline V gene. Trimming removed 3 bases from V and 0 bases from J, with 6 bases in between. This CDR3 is CASSYGYSGNTIYF. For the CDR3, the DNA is TGTGCCAGCAGTTATGGTTACTCTGGAAACACCATATATTTT.

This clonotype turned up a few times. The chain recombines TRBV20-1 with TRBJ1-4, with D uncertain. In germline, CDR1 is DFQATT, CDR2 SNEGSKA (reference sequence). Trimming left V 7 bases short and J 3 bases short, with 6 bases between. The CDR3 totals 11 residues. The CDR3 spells CSGGANEKLFF. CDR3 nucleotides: TGCAGTGGAGGAGCTAATGAAAAACTGTTTTTT.

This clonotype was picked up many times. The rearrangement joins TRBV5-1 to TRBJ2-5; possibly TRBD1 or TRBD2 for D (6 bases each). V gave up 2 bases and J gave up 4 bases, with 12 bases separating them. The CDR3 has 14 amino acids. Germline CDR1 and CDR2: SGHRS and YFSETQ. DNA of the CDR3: TGCGCCAGCAGCTTTGGAGGGGGATCAGAGACCCAGTACTTC. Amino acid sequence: CASSFGGGSETQYF.

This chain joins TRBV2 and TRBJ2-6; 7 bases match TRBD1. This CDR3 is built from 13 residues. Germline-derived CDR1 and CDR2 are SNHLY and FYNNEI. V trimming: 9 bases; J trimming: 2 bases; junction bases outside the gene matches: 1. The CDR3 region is CASQGAGANVLTF. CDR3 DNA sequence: TGTGCCAGTCAGGGGGCTGGGGCCAACGTCCTGACTTTC.

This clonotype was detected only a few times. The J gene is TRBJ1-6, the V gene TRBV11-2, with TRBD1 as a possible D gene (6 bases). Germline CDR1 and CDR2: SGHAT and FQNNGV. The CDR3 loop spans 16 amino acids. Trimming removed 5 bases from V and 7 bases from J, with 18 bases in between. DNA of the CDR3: TGTGCCAGCAGCCCAGGGGTCGGGGGTAGGAATTCACCCCTCCACTTT. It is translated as CASSPGVGGRNSPLHF.

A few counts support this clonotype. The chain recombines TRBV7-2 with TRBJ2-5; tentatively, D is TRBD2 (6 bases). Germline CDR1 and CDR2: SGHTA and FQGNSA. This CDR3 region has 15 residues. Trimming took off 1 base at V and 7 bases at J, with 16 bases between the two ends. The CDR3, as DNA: TGTGCCAGCAGCTTAGACACACCCACGGGGGTGACCCAGTACTTC. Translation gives CASSLDTPTGVTQYF.

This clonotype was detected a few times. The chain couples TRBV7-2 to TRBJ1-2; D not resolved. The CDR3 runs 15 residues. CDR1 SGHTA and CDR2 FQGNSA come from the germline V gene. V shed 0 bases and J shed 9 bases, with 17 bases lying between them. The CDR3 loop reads CASSLARRRASSYTF. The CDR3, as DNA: TGTGCCAGCAGCTTAGCCAGGCGGAGAGCAAGCAGCTACACCTTC.

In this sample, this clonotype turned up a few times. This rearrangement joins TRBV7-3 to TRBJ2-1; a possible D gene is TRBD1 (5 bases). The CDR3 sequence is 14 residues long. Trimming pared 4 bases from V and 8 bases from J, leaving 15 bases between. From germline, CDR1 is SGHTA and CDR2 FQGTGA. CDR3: CASSSRAGIDEQFF. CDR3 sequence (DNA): TGTGCCAGCAGCTCCCGGGCAGGGATCGATGAGCAGTTCTTC.

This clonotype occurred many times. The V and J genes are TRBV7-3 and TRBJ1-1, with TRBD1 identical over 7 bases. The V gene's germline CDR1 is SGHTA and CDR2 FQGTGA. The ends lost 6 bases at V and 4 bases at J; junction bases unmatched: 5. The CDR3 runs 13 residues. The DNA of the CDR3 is TGTGCCAGCAGTAAGGGGGCTCTCACTGAAGCTTTCTTT. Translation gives CASSKGALTEAFF. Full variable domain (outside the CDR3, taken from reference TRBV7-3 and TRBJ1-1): GAGVSQTPSNKVTEKGKYVELRCDPISGHTALYWYRQSLGQGPEFLIYFQGTGAADDSGLPNDRFFAVRPEGSVSTLKIQRTERGDSAVYLCASSKGALTEAFFGQGTRLTVV.

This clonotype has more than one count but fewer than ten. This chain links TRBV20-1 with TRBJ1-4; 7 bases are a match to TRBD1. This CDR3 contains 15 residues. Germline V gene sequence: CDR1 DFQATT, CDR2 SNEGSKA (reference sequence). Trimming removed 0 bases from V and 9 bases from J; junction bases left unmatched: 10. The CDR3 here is CSARDEFQGEKKLFF. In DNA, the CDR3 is TGCAGTGCTAGAGATGAGTTTCAGGGGGAGAAAAAACTGTTTTTT.